This TCR beta chain is from a study of identical twins. Trimming removed 4 bases at V and 7 bases at J, with 4 bases between. CDR3 length: 10 residues. This clonotype was counted only a few times. TCRdb redid the calling of the 5' RACE reads with MiXCR, one entry per CDR3 protein. The top ten clones hold about 2.7% of a sample with 470,000 or so distinct CDR3 sequences, roughly 26% of them seen once. These data also formed part of another study, on T cells expressing NK-cell markers. That study adds: In a group of five to seven donors, dominant NKG2C+ clonotypes represented roughly 1.0-7.0% of CD8+ T cells.

Sequencing used CD4+ T cells sorted from blood. The V and J genes are TRBV12-3 or TRBV12-4 and TRBJ1-1; D is undetermined. The clonotype was recovered from a woman under 30 in good health. The CDR3 sequence: CASSSVEAFF. CDR3 nucleotides: TGTGCCAGCAGTTCCGTTGAAGCTTTCTTT.